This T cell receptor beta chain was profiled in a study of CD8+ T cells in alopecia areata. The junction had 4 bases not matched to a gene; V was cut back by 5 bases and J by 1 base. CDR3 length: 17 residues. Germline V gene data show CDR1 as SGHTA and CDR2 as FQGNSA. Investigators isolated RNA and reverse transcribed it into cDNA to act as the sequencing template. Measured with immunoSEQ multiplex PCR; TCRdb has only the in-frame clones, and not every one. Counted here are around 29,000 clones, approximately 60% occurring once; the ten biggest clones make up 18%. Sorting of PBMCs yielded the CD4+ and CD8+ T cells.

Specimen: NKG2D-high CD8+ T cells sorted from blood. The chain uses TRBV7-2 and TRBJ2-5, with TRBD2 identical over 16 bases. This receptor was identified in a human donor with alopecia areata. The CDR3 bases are TGTGCCAGCAGCAAGGGACTAGCGGGGGGGGTCCAAGAGACCCAGTACTTC. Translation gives CASSKGLAGGVQETQYF.